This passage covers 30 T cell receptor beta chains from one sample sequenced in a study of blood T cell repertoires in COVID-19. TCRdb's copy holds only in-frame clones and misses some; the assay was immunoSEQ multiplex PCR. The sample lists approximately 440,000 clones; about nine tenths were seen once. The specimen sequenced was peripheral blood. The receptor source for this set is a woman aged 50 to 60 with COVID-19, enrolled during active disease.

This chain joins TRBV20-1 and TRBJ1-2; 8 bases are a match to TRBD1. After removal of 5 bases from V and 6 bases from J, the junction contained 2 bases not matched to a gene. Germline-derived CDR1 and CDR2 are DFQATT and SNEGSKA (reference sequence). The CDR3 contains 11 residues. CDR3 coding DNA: TGCAGTGCTCAGGGGGCGCATGGCTACACCTTC. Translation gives CSAQGAHGYTF.

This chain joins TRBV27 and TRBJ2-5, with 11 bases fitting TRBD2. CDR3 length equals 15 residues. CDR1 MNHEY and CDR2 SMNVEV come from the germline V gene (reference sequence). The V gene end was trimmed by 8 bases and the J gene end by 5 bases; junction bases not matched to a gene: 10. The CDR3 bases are TGTGCCAGCCATGGCGTAGCGGGGGGGCGGGAGACCCAGTACTTC. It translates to CASHGVAGGRETQYF.

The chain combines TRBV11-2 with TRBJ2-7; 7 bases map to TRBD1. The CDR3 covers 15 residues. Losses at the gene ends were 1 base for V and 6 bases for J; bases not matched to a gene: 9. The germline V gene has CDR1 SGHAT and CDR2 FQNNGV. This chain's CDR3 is CASSLGGNRGSEQYF. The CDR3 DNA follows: TGTGCCAGCAGCTTAGGGGGCAACAGGGGCTCCGAGCAGTACTTC. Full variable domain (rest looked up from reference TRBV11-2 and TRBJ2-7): EAGVAQSPRYKIIEKRQSVAFWCNPISGHATLYWYQQILGQGPKLLIQFQNNGVVDDSQLPKDRFSAERLKGVDSTLKIQPAKLEDSAVYLCASSLGGNRGSEQYFGPGTRLTVT.

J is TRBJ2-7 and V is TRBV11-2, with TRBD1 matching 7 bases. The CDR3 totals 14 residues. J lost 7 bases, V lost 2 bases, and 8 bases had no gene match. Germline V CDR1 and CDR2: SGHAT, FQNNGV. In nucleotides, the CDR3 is TGTGCCAGCAGCTTACCTACAGGGGTAGGGGAGCAGTACTTC. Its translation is CASSLPTGVGEQYF.

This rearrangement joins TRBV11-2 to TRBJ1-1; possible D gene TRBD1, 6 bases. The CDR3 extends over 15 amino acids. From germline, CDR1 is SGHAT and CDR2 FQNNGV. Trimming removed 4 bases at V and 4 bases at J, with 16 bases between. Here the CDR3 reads CASSSNRGAGTEAFF. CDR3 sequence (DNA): TGTGCCAGCAGCTCCAATCGGGGGGCGGGCACTGAAGCTTTCTTT.

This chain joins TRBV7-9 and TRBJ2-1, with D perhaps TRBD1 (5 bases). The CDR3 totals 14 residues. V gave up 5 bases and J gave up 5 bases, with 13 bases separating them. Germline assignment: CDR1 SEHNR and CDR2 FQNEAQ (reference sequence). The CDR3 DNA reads TGTGCCAGCAGCCGGATCCAGGGTAACAATGAGCAGTTCTTC. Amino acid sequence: CASSRIQGNNEQFF.

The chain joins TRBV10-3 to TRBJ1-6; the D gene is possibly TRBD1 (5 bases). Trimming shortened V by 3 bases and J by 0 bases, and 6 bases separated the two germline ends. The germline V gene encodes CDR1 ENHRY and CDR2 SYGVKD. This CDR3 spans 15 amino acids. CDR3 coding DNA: TGTGCCATCAGTGAAGGGGTCTCCTATAATTCACCCCTCCACTTT. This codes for CAISEGVSYNSPLHF.

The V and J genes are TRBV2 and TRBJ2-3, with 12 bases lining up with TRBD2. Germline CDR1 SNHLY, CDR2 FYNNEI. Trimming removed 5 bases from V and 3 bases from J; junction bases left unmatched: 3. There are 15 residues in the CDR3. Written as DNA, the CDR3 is TGTGCCAGCAGTCTCCTAGCGGGGGGGACAGATACGCAGTATTTT. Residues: CASSLLAGGTDTQYF.

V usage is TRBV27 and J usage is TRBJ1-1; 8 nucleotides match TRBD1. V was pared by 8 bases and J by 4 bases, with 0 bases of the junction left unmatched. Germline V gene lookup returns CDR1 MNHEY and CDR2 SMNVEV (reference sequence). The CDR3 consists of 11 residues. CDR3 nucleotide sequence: TGTGCCAGCCAGGGGGCCACTGAAGCTTTCTTT. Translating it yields CASQGATEAFF.

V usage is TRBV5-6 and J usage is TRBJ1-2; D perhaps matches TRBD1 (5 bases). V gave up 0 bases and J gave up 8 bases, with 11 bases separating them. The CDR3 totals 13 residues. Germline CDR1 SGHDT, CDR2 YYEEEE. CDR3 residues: CASSLARRQGYTF. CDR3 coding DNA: TGTGCCAGCAGCTTGGCCCGGCGACAGGGCTACACCTTC.

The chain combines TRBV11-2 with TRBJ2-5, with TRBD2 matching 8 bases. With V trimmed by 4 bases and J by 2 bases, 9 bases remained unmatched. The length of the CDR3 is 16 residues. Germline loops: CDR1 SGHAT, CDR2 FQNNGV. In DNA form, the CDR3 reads TGTGCCAGCAGCTCGCTACCGACTAGCGCTCAAGAGACCCAGTACTTC. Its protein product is CASSSLPTSAQETQYF.

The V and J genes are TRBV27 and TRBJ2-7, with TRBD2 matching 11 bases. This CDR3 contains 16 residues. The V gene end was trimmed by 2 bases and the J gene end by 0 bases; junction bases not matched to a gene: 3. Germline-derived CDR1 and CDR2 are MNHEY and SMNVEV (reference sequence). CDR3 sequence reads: CASSLGSGGDSYEQYF. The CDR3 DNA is TGTGCCAGCAGTTTAGGTAGCGGGGGGGACTCCTACGAGCAGTACTTC.

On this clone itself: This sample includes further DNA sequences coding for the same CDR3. DNA of the CDR3: TGTGCCATCAGGGGGACAGACTCATCCCACACTTCCTCTGGGGCCAACGTCCTGACTTTC. It translates to CAIRGTDSSHTSSGANVLTF. The genes are TRBV10-3 and TRBJ2-6; 7 bases line up with TRBD1. Germline CDR1 reads ENHRY; CDR2 reads SYGVKD. V lost 6 bases and J lost 0; bases outside the gene matches: 17. The CDR3 consists of 20 residues.

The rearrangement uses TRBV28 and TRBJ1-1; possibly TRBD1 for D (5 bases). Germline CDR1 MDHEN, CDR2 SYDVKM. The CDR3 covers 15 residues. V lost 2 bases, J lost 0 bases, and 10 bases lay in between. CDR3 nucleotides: TGTGCCAGCAGTTTACTGGACAACATGAACACTGAAGCTTTCTTT. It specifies CASSLLDNMNTEAFF.

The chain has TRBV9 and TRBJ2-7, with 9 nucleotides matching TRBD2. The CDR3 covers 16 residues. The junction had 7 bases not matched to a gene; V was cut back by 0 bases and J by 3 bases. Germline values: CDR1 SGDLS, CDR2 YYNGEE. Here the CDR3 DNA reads TGTGCCAGCAGCGTAGGGGTAGCGGGGGCCGTCTACGAGCAGTACTTC. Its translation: CASSVGVAGAVYEQYF.

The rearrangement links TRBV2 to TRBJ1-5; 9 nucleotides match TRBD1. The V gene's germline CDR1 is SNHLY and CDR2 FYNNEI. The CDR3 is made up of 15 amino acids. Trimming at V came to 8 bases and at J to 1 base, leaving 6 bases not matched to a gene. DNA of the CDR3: TGTGCCAGCTGTCTGGACAGGGGAAGCAATCAGCCCCAGCATTTT. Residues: CASCLDRGSNQPQHF. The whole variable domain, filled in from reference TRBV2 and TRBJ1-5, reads EPEVTQTPSHQVTQMGQEVILRCVPISNHLYFYWYRQILGQKVEFLVSFYNNEISEKSEIFDDQFSVERPDGSNFTLKIRSTKLEDSAMYFCASCLDRGSNQPQHFGDGTRLSIL.

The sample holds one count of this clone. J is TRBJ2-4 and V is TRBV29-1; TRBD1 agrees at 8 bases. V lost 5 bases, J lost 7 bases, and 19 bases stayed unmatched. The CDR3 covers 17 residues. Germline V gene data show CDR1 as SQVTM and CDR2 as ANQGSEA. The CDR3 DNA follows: TGCAGCGTTCACGCCGGACAGGGCTGGGGGGCGAAGAACATTCAGTACTTC. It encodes CSVHAGQGWGAKNIQYF. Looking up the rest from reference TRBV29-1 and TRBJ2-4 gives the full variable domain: SAVISQKPSRDICQRGTSLTIQCQVDSQVTMMFWYRQQPGQSLTLIATANQGSEATYESGFVIDKFPISRPNLTFSTLTVSNMSPEDSSIYLCSVHAGQGWGAKNIQYFGAGTRLSVL.

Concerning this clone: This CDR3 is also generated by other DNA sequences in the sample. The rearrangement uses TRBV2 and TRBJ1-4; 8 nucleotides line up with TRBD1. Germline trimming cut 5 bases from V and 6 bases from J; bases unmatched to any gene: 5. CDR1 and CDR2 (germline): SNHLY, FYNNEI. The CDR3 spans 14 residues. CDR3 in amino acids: CASSPDRDDEKLFF. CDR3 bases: TGTGCCAGCAGTCCGGACAGGGACGATGAAAAACTGTTTTTT.

Here the CDR3 reads CAISEAGTSYEQYF. CDR3 nucleotides: TGTGCCATCAGTGAGGCCGGGACTAGTTACGAGCAGTACTTC. J is TRBJ2-7 and V is TRBV10-3; TRBD2 matches 8 bases. V shed 2 bases, J shed 4 bases, and the junction held 4 bases outside the gene matches. The CDR3 contains 14 residues. Germline V gene lookup returns CDR1 ENHRY and CDR2 SYGVKD.

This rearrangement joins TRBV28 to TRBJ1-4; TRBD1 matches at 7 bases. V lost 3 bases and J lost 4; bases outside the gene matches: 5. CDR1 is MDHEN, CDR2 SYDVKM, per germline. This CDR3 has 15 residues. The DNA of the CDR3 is TGTGCCAGCAGTTTGATAGGGGGCGGTAATGAAAAACTGTTTTTT. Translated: CASSLIGGGNEKLFF.

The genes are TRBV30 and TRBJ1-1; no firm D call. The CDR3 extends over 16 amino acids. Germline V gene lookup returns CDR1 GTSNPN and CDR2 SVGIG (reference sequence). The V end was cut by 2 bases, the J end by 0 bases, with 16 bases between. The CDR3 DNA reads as TGTGCCTGGAGTCGGAAAGGAGGAGTAATGAACACTGAAGCTTTCTTT. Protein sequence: CAWSRKGGVMNTEAFF.

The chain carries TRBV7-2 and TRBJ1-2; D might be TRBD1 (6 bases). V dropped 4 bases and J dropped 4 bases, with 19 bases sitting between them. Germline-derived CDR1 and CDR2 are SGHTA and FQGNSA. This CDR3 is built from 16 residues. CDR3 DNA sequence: TGTGCCAGCAGCTCCGGAACGAGGGGGTGGGCCTATGGCTACACCTTC. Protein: CASSSGTRGWAYGYTF.

The CDR3 sequence: CSASVWRGQGSYEQYF. CDR3 nucleotides: TGCAGTGCTAGTGTTTGGAGAGGACAGGGCTCCTACGAGCAGTACTTC. The chain combines TRBV20-1 with TRBJ2-7, with TRBD1 identical over 8 bases. Germline-derived CDR1 and CDR2 are DFQATT and SNEGSKA (reference sequence). V lost 3 bases, J lost 0 bases, and 10 bases stayed unmatched. The length of the CDR3 is 16 residues.

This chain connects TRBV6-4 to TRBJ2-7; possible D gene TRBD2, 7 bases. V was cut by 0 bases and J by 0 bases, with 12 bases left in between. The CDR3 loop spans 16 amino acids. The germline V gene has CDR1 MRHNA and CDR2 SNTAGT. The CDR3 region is CASSDSAGALSYEQYF. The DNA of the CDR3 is TGTGCCAGCAGTGACTCGGCGGGGGCCCTCTCCTACGAGCAGTACTTC.

The CDR3 DNA follows: TGCAGCGTTCCTGGCCCAATGAACACTGAAGCTTTCTTT. Amino acids: CSVPGPMNTEAFF. The chain joins TRBV29-1 to TRBJ1-1; the D is unclear. Trimming stripped 5 bases from V and 0 bases from J, with 10 bases between. The CDR3 spans 13 residues. Germline V gene sequence: CDR1 SQVTM, CDR2 ANQGSEA.

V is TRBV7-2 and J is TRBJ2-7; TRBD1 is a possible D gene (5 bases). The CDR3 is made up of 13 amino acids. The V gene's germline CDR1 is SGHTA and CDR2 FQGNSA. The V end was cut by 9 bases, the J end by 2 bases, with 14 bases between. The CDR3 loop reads CASQGKETYEQYF. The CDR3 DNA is TGTGCCAGTCAGGGTAAGGAAACCTACGAGCAGTACTTC.

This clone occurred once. DNA for the CDR3: TGCGCCAGCAGCCAAGTGGGACAGGGGATCGGCGAGCAGTACTTC. Protein sequence: CASSQVGQGIGEQYF. The chain is built from TRBV4-1 and TRBJ2-7; TRBD1 aligns across 10 bases. CDR3 length equals 15 residues. J was trimmed by 6 bases and V by 1 base; bases with no gene match: 6. CDR1 is MGHRA and CDR2 is YSYEKL in the germline V gene.

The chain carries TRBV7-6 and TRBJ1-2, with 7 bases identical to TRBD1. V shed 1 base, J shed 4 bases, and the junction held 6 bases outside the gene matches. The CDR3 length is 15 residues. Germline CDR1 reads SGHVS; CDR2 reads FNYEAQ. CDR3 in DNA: TGTGCCAGCAGCTTAGTAGGGGGCGAGAGCTATGGCTACACCTTC. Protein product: CASSLVGGESYGYTF.

The CDR3 DNA is TGTGCCAGCAGTCGGACAGGGGCGGATCAGCCCCAGCATTTT. Its translation: CASSRTGADQPQHF. The V call is TRBV6-6, the J call TRBJ1-5, with 9 bases identical to TRBD1. The ends lost 5 bases at V and 5 bases at J; junction bases unmatched: 4. This CDR3 contains 14 residues. Germline assignment: CDR1 MNHNY and CDR2 SVGAGI (reference sequence).

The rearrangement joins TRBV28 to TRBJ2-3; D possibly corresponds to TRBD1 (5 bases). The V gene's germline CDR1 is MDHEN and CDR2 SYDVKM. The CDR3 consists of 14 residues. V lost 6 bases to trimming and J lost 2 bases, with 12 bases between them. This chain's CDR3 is CASRRTLLTDTQYF. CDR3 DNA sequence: TGTGCCAGCAGGAGGACATTACTCACAGATACGCAGTATTTT. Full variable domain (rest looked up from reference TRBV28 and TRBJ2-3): DVKVTQSSRYLVKRTGEKVFLECVQDMDHENMFWYRQDPGLGLRLIYFSYDVKMKEKGDIPEGYSVSREKKERFSLILESASTNQTSMYLCASRRTLLTDTQYFGPGTRLTVL.